The 13 T cell receptor beta chains in this list originate from one sample, sequenced in a study of prognosis after radiotherapy for stage I lung cancer. CDR3 of TCR beta was amplified from genomic DNA via a two-round multiplex PCR. Amplification in first-round PCR relied on primers specific to each TRBV and TRBJ gene. TCRdb fed the multiplex PCR reads into MiXCR, producing one record per CDR3 protein. The sample has fewer than 20,000 distinct CDR3 sequences, over 15% seen once; the top ten hold roughly 38%. The specimen was PBMCs, collected before or after stereotactic body radiation therapy (not recorded which). All receptors come from a donor aged 50 or older with non-small cell lung cancer.

This clonotype was counted ten times or more. The genes are TRBV2 and TRBJ2-6; tentatively, D is TRBD1 (5 bases). Germline V gene data show CDR1 as SNHLY and CDR2 as FYNNEI. The CDR3 consists of 16 residues. With 3 bases removed from V and 0 bases from J, the gap between germline ends came to 9 bases. CDR3 region: CASSDREISGANVLTF. DNA for the CDR3: TGTGCCAGCAGTGACAGGGAAATCTCTGGGGCCAACGTCCTGACTTTC.

This clonotype was found many times. The chain recombines TRBV15 with TRBJ1-5, with D possibly being TRBD1 (5 bases). Germline CDR1 is LNHNV and CDR2 is YYDKDF (reference sequence). The CDR3 spans 15 residues. Trimming removed 5 bases at V and 4 bases at J, with 15 bases between. CDR3 residues: CATSGRDSSNQPQHF. CDR3 nucleotide sequence: TGTGCCACCAGCGGAAGAGACAGTTCAAATCAGCCCCAGCATTTT.

This clonotype was counted many times. This sequence joins TRBV6-1 and TRBJ1-1, with D perhaps TRBD1 (5 bases). V lost 6 bases and J lost 0, with 17 bases in between. Germline loops: CDR1 MNHNS, CDR2 SASEGT. There are 16 residues in the CDR3. The CDR3 reads CASRRGFDLVNTEAFF. The CDR3 DNA reads TGTGCCAGCAGGAGGGGTTTTGATCTTGTGAACACTGAAGCTTTCTTT.

This clonotype occurred many times. The genes are TRBV19 and TRBJ1-1; D is uncertain. Trimming cost V 6 bases and J 7 bases, with 15 bases left between them. CDR3 length equals 13 residues. CDR1 LNHDA and CDR2 SQIVND come from the germline V gene (reference sequence). The CDR3 loop reads CASSMGSGDEAFF. CDR3 sequence (DNA): TGTGCCAGTAGCATGGGCTCAGGCGATGAAGCTTTCTTT. The variable domain in full, with the rest retrieved from reference TRBV19 and TRBJ1-1, is DGGITQSPKYLFRKEGQNVTLSCEQNLNHDAMYWYRQDPGQGLRLIYYSQIVNDFQKGDIAEGYSVSREKKESFPLTVTSAQKNPTAFYLCASSMGSGDEAFFGQGTRLTVV.

At least ten counts were recorded for this clonotype. V gene TRBV20-1 combines with J gene TRBJ2-7; D is uncertain. Germline assignment: CDR1 DFQATT and CDR2 SNEGSKA (reference sequence). Trimming pared 4 bases from V and 6 bases from J, leaving 16 bases between. The length of the CDR3 is 13 residues. The CDR3 reads CSAKRPANPEQYF. CDR3 in DNA: TGCAGTGCTAAGAGACCGGCCAACCCCGAGCAGTACTTC.

This clonotype was seen at least ten times. The chain uses TRBV11-3 and TRBJ2-7; D unclear. This CDR3 spans 14 amino acids. The V end lost 0 bases, the J end lost 6 bases, and 12 bases lay between the germline ends. Germline V lookup: CDR1 SGHNT, CDR2 YENEEA. CDR3 region: CASSLEGSSAEQYF. CDR3 nucleotides: TGTGCCAGCAGCTTAGAGGGATCTTCGGCCGAGCAGTACTTC.

This clonotype was seen a few times. The chain joins TRBV5-6 to TRBJ1-1; 10 bases map to TRBD1. CDR3 size: 15 residues. The V and J ends lost 4 bases and 4 bases, in that order; junction bases with no gene match: 7. Germline-derived CDR1 and CDR2 are SGHDT and YYEEEE. The CDR3 sequence is CASSAGTGALTEAFF. CDR3 DNA: TGTGCCAGCAGCGCCGGGACAGGGGCTCTCACTGAAGCTTTCTTT.

This clonotype was counted at least ten times. The chain is built from TRBV18 and TRBJ2-1, with TRBD2 as a possible D gene (6 bases). This CDR3 has 15 residues. The V and J ends lost 3 bases and 6 bases respectively, with 15 bases between them. Germline V gene lookup returns CDR1 KGHSH and CDR2 LQKENI. Here the CDR3 reads CASSPGSGRSNEQFF. The CDR3 DNA follows: TGTGCCAGCTCACCGGGTAGCGGAAGGAGCAATGAGCAGTTCTTC.

This clonotype came up many times. The rearrangement uses TRBV29-1 and TRBJ2-1; D could derive from TRBD1 or TRBD2 (5 bases each). CDR3 size: 19 residues. CDR1 and CDR2 from the germline V gene are SQVTM and ANQGSEA. Trimming pared 6 bases from V and 12 bases from J, leaving 39 bases between. CDR3 sequence (DNA): TGCAGCGTGGTCCCCGGGACCGGCTTCTTGATGACTACCCCTCTGGGGCAGTTCTTC. Its protein product is CSVVPGTGFLMTTPLGQFF.

This clonotype was observed at least ten times. This rearrangement joins TRBV9 to TRBJ1-4, with D unresolved. Germline V gene sequence: CDR1 SGDLS, CDR2 YYNGEE. Trimming pared 4 bases from V and 0 bases from J, leaving 10 bases between. This CDR3 is built from 15 residues. This chain's CDR3 is CASSPRGATNEKLFF. CDR3 in DNA: TGTGCCAGCAGCCCCCGGGGAGCAACTAATGAAAAACTGTTTTTT.

The sample holds many counts of this clonotype. The chain has TRBV20-1 and TRBJ1-1, with D maybe TRBD1 (6 bases). Germline CDR1 and CDR2: DFQATT and SNEGSKA (reference sequence). Trimming removed 3 bases at V and 8 bases at J, with 16 bases between. This CDR3 contains 13 residues. This CDR3 is CSARVVPGQEAFF. As DNA, the CDR3 is TGCAGTGCTAGGGTGGTTCCAGGACAGGAAGCTTTCTTT.

This clonotype was seen ten or more times. The V gene is TRBV5-4, the J gene TRBJ2-7; no clear D. The CDR3 length is 13 residues. V was clipped by 6 bases and J by 2 bases, with 12 bases between them. The germline V gene encodes CDR1 SGHNT and CDR2 YYREEE (reference sequence). Here the CDR3 DNA reads TGTGCCAGCACCACAGACCCAGCCTACGAGCAGTACTTC. It translates to CASTTDPAYEQYF.

The V and J genes are TRBV12-3 or TRBV12-4 and TRBJ2-1; 11 bases fit TRBD2. After removal of 10 bases from V and 8 bases from J, the junction contained 19 bases not matched to a gene. There are 17 residues in the CDR3. The CDR3 nucleotides read TGTGCCATTAACTACCCGACCGGGACTAGCGGCCTTTATGAGCAGTTCTTC. It codes for CAINYPTGTSGLYEQFF.